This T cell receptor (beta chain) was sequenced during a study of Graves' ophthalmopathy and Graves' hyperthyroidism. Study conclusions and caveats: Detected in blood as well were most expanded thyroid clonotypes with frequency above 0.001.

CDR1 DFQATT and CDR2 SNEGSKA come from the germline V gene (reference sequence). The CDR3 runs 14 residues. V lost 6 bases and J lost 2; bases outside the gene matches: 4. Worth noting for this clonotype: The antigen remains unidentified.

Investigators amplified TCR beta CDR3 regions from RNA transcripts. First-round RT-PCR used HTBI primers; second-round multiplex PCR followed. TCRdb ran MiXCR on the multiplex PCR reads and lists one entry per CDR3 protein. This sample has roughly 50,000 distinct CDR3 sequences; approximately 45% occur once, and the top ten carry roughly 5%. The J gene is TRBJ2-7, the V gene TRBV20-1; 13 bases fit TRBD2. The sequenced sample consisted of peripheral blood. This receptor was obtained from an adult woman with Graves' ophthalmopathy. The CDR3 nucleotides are TGCAGTGCCGGGACTAGCGGGACCACCTACGAGCAGTACTTC. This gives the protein CSAGTSGTTYEQYF.